This T cell receptor (beta chain) was identified in a study of metastatic and nonmetastatic thyroid tumors. Study-wide context: Repertoire comparison spanned blood and tumor or nodule tissue of malignant and benign thyroid patients.

This clone was counted a single time. Antigen specificity is unknown. The study's findings and limits: In both blood and tumor samples, TCR beta diversity was reported significantly higher for malignant than benign nodules.

Germline CDR1 SGDLS, CDR2 YYNGEE. This CDR3 has 13 amino acids. The V end was cut by 3 bases, the J end by 7 bases, with 11 bases between. No patient received treatment before thyroid surgery. TCRdb re-analyzed the PCR reads through MiXCR. In the table there are around 12,000 clones, around 10% of which are singletons. This sequence was found in a female donor with papillary thyroid cancer or a benign thyroid nodule (not recorded which). Some clones in this sample may be carry-over from other donors' samples. The chain couples TRBV9 to TRBJ2-1; unclear D gene. What was sequenced was blood. Here the CDR3 reads CASSGLVVNEQFF. For the CDR3, the DNA is TGTGCCAGCAGCGGCCTAGTGGTGAATGAGCAGTTCTTC.